This T cell receptor (beta chain) is drawn from a study of T cell repertoires in cytomegalovirus infection. Study-level background: Recently identified HLA-C-restricted CMV epitopes were used, and well-studied HLA-B-restricted CMV epitopes were used as well. Both CMV infection and a matching HLA type were indicated by public TCR beta signatures. Study conclusions and caveats: HLA-C-restricted TCR beta clonotypes specific for CMV led the ex vivo response.

Details on this clonotype: Its specificity is not known.

TCRdb independently ran MiXCR on the reads; one entry per CDR3 protein. The sample gives 160,000 or so distinct CDR3 sequences, approximately 21% of which show up once; roughly 25% is in the top ten. J was trimmed by 5 bases and V by 0 bases; bases with no gene match: 16. The CDR3 loop spans 19 amino acids. Germline V lookup: CDR1 LGHNA, CDR2 YSLEER. J is TRBJ2-3 and V is TRBV4-3, with 8 nucleotides matching TRBD2. Sample: CD8+ T cells from cultured PBMCs, taken from culture after CMV antigen stimulation. This clonotype was sampled from a human donor in good health (CMV status not recorded). Some clones in this sample may be carry-over from other donors' samples. Written as DNA, the CDR3 is TGCGCCAGCAGCCAAGATCCGCAGTTCCGGCGGGAGGCGGAAGATACGCAGTATTTT. Translated: CASSQDPQFRREAEDTQYF.